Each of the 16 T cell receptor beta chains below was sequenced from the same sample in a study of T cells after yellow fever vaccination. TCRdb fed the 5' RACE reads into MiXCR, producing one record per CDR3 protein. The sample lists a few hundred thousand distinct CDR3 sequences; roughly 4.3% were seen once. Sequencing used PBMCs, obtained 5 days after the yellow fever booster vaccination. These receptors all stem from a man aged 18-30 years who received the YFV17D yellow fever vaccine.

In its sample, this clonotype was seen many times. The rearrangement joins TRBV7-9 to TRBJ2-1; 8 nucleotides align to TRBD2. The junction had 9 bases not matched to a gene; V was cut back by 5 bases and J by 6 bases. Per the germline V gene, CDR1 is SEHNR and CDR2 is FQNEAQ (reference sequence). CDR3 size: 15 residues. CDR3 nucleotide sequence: TGTGCCAGCAGCCCAAGAAGCGGGGGAGGCAATGAGCAGTTCTTC. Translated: CASSPRSGGGNEQFF.

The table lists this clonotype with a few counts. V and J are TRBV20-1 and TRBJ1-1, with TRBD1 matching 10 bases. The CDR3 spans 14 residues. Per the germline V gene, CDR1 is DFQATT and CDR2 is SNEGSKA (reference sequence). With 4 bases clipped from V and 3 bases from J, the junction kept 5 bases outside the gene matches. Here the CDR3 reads CSAKADRGDTEAFF. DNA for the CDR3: TGCAGTGCTAAAGCGGACAGGGGGGACACTGAAGCTTTCTTT.

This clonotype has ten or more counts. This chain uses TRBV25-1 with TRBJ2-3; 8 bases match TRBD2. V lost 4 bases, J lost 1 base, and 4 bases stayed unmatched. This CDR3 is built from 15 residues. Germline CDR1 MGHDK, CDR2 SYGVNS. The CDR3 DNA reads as TGTGCCAGCAGTGCGGCGGGGGGCCGCACAGATACGCAGTATTTT. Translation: CASSAAGGRTDTQYF.

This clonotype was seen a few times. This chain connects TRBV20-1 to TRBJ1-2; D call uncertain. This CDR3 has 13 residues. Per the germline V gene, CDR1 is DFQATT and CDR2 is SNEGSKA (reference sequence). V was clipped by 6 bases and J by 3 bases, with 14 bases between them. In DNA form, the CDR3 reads TGCAGTGCGCGCTTCGGAAGTGACTATGGCTACACCTTC. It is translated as CSARFGSDYGYTF.

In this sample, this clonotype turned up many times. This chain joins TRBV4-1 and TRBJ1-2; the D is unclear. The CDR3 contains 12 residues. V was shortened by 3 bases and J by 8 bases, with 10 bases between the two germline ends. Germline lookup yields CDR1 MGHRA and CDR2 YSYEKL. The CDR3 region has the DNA TGCGCCAGCAGCCAGGTGATGGGGGGCTACACCTTC. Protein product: CASSQVMGGYTF.

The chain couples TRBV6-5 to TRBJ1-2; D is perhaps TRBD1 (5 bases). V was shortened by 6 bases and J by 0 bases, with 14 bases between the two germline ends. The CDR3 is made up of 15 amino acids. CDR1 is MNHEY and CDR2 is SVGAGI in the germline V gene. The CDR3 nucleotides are TGTGCCAGCAGCCGCCGGGACCGATCTAACTATGGCTACACCTTC. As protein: CASSRRDRSNYGYTF.

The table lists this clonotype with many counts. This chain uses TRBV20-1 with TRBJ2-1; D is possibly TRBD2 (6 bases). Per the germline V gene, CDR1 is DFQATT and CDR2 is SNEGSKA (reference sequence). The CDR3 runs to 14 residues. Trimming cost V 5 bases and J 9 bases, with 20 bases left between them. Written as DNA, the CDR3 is TGCAGTGCTCGGGGACTCAATCGTCAGGGTGAGCAGTTCTTC. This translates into CSARGLNRQGEQFF.

Here the CDR3 reads CASSLVWGQGTEAFF. The DNA of the CDR3 is TGTGCCAGCAGCTTGGTGTGGGGACAGGGCACTGAAGCTTTCTTT. The chain uses TRBV5-6 and TRBJ1-1; 9 nucleotides match TRBD1. CDR1 is SGHDT and CDR2 is YYEEEE in the germline V gene. The ends lost 0 bases at V and 4 bases at J; junction bases unmatched: 4. The CDR3 covers 15 residues.

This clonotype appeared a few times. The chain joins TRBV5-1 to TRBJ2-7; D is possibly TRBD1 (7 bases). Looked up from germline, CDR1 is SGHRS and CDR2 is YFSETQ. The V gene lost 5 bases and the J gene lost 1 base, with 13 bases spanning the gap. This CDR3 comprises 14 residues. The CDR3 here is CASSPQGGSYEQYF. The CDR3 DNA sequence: TGCGCCAGCAGTCCGCAGGGGGGATCCTACGAGCAGTACTTC.

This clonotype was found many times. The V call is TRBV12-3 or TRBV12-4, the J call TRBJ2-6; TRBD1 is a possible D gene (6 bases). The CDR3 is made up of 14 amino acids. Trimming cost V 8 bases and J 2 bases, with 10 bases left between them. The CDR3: CASSRGTGANVLTF. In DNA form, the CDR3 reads TGTGCCAGCTCCAGGGGCACTGGGGCCAACGTCCTGACTTTC.

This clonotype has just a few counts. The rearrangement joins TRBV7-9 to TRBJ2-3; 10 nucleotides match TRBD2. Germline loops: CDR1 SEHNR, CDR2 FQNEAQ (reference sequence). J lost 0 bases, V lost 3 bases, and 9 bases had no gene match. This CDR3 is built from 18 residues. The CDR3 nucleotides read TGTGCCAGCAGCTTGGGGGCTAGCGGGAGCCCTAGCACAGATACGCAGTATTTT. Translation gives CASSLGASGSPSTDTQYF.

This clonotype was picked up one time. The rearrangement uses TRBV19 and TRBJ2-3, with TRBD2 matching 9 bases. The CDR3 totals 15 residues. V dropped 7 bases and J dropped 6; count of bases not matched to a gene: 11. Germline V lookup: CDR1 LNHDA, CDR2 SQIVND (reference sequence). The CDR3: CASKPLGGGADTQYF. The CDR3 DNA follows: TGTGCCAGTAAACCCCTTGGCGGGGGGGCCGATACGCAGTATTTT.

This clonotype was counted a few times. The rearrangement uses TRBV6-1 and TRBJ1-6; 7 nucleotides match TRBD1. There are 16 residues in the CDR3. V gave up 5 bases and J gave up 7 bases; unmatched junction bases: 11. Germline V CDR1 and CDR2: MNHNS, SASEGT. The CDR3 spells CASSHDLTGENSPLHF. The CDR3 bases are TGTGCCAGCAGTCATGACCTTACAGGGGAGAATTCACCCCTCCACTTT.

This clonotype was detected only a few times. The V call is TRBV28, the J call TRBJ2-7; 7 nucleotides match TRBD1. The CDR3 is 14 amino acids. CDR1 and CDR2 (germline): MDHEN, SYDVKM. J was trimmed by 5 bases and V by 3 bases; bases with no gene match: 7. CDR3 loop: CASSFGDRHHEQYV. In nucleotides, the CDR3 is TGTGCCAGCAGTTTTGGGGACAGACATCACGAGCAGTACGTC.

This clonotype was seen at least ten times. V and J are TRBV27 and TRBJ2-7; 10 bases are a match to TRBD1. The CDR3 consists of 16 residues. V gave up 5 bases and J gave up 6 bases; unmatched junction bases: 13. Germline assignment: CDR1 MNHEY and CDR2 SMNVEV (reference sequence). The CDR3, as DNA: TGTGCCAGCAGTAGACCAGGGACAGGGGCGATCTTCGAGCAGTACTTC. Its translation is CASSRPGTGAIFEQYF.

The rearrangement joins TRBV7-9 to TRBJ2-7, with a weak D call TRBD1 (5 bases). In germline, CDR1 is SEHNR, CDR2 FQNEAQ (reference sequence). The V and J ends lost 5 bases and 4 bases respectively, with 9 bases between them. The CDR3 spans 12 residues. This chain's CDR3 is CASSDQGYEQYF. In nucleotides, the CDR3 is TGTGCCAGCAGCGATCAGGGTTACGAGCAGTACTTC.